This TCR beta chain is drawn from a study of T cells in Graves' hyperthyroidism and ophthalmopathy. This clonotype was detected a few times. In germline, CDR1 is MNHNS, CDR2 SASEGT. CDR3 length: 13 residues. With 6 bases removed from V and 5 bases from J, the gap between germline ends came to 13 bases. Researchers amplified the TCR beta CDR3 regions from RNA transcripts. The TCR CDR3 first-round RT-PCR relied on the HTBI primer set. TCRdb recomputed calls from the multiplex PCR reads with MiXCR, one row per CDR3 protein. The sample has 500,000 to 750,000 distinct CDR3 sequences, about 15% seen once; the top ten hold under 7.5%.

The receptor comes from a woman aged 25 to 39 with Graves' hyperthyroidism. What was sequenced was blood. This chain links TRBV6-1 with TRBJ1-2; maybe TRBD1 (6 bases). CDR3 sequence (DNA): TGTGCCAGCAGCTCTCCCGGACAGTATGGCTACACCTTC. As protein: CASSSPGQYGYTF.